This T cell receptor beta chain was recorded in a study of blood T cell repertoires in COVID-19. In the study overall: Researchers got acute and convalescent COVID-19 samples from the United States, Italy and Spain. PBMCs, B-cell-depleted T cells, or T cells were the source of the cDNA or gDNA that made up the material.

From germline, CDR1 is SGHTA and CDR2 FQGNSA. Trimming stripped 4 bases from V and 3 bases from J, with 18 bases between. This CDR3 comprises 16 residues. Authors' analysis steps: Reference gene primer amplification gave nucleated cell count estimates. Generated by immunoSEQ multiplex PCR, the TCRdb table keeps only in-frame clones and is missing some. D and trimming were read from the DNA, whereas the V and J calls and clone size are those reported in that table. The sample shows roughly 240,000 clones, roughly nine tenths of them seen only once. This receptor was taken from an older woman who had recovered from COVID-19. The J gene is TRBJ1-1, the V gene TRBV7-2; no clear D. The sequencing sample was made of peripheral blood. The CDR3 DNA reads as TGTGCCAGCAGCTGGACTACATCTTGGTTGGACACTGAAGCTTTCTTT. Protein: CASSWTTSWLDTEAFF.